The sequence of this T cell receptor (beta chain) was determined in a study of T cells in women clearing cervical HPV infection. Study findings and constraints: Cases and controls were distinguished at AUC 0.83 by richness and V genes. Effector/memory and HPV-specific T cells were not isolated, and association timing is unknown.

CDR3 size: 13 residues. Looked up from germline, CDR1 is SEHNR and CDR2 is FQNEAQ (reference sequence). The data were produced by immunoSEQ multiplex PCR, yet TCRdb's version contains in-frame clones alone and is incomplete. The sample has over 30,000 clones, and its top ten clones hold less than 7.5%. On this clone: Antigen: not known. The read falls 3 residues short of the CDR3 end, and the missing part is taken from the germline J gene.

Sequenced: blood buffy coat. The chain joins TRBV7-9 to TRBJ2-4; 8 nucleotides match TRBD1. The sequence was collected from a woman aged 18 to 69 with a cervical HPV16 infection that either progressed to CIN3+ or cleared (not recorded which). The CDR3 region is CASRTDRGGGQYF. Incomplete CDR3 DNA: TGTGCCAGCAGAACCGACAGGGGAGGCGGT.